The source of this T cell receptor (beta chain) is a study of cytomegalovirus exposure and HLA in healthy donors. PCR involved 60 Vbeta and 13 Jbeta primers. Repertoires were generated with immunoSEQ multiplex PCR, while TCRdb's copy carries only in-frame clones and drops some. This table holds 95,000 to 150,000 clones. Trimming removed 7 bases from V and 3 bases from J, with 15 bases in between. This CDR3 contains 14 residues. The germline V gene has CDR1 GTSNPN and CDR2 SVGIG (reference sequence). Comment on this clone: Its target is unknown.

General study points: TCR beta V segments were, for the most part, productive about 87% or about 30% of the time in an earlier analysis. Researchers counted roughly 160 TCR beta chains as cytomegalovirus-associated.

The chain couples TRBV30 to TRBJ1-4, with D maybe TRBD1 (6 bases). The sequencing input was PBMCs. The TCR comes from a man aged 35 to 55 in good health and CMV-seronegative. This CDR3 is CASDQGQANEKLFF. CDR3 coding DNA: TGTGCCTCGGACCAGGGGCAAGCTAATGAAAAACTGTTTTTT.